The 5 T cell receptor beta chains listed next were all sequenced from one sample in a study of T cells after posttransplantation cyclophosphamide. Sequencing was performed with immunoSEQ multiplex PCR; in TCRdb, only in-frame clones are kept and a portion is missing. The table lists tens of thousands of clones, roughly nine tenths of them singletons. Sequenced: PBMCs. These receptors were obtained from a woman aged 50 to 60 in good health and a related stem cell transplant donor.

This rearrangement joins TRBV11-2 to TRBJ1-5; TRBD1 agrees at 10 bases. Per the germline V gene, CDR1 is SGHAT and CDR2 is FQNNGV. The V segment lost 1 base and the J segment 6 bases; nucleotides outside the gene matches: 6. This CDR3 has 16 residues. The CDR3 DNA follows: TGTGCCAGCAGCTTAGGGGACAGGGGAAGAGGTCAGCCCCAGCATTTT. It specifies CASSLGDRGRGQPQHF. The variable domain in full, completed from reference TRBV11-2 and TRBJ1-5, reads EAGVAQSPRYKIIEKRQSVAFWCNPISGHATLYWYQQILGQGPKLLIQFQNNGVVDDSQLPKDRFSAERLKGVDSTLKIQPAKLEDSAVYLCASSLGDRGRGQPQHFGDGTRLSIL.

The chain recombines TRBV7-6 with TRBJ1-4; D is possibly TRBD1 (6 bases). V lost 6 bases to trimming and J lost 4 bases, with 15 bases between them. CDR1 and CDR2 (germline): SGHVS, FNYEAQ. The CDR3 consists of 15 residues. The CDR3 sequence: CASRRGPGDNEKLFF. CDR3 sequence (DNA): TGTGCCAGCAGGCGGGGGCCGGGGGATAATGAAAAACTGTTTTTT.

As concerns this clone: Different DNA sequences within this sample yield the same CDR3. This chain uses TRBV6-5 with TRBJ2-3; 7 bases fit TRBD2. The CDR3 is 12 amino acids. The germline CDR1 and CDR2 sequences are MNHEY and SVGAGI. V was clipped by 6 bases and J by 5 bases; unmatched bases: 2. The CDR3 nucleotides are TGTGCCAGCAGGGCGGGAGTAGATACGCAGTATTTT. Its protein is CASRAGVDTQYF.

The CDR3 nucleotides are TGTGCCAGCAGCTTGCTCTGCAATGAGCAGTTCTTC. Protein: CASSLLCNEQFF. The chain combines TRBV5-6 with TRBJ2-1; D not certain. The V gene's germline CDR1 is SGHDT and CDR2 YYEEEE. This CDR3 spans 12 amino acids. Trimming stripped 1 base from V and 6 bases from J, with 5 bases between.

V is TRBV7-2 and J is TRBJ1-5; 9 bases are a match to TRBD1. Germline loops: CDR1 SGHTA, CDR2 FQGNSA. Trimming took 3 bases from V and 7 from J; bases not matched to a gene: 10. The CDR3 covers 16 residues. The DNA for the CDR3 is TGTGCCAGCAGCTTGAGTTGGGACAGGGAAATCCAGCCCCAGCATTTT. The encoded protein is CASSLSWDREIQPQHF. Drawing the rest from reference TRBV7-2 and TRBJ1-5, the complete variable domain is GAGVSQSPSNKVTEKGKDVELRCDPISGHTALYWYRQSLGQGLEFLIYFQGNSAPDKSGLPSDRFSAERTGGSVSTLTIQRTQQEDSAVYLCASSLSWDREIQPQHFGDGTRLSIL.